The clone carrying this T cell receptor (beta chain) has a handful of counts. What it recognizes is unknown. Mismatch with germline at one junction end may stem from a read error. CDR1 is DFQATT and CDR2 is SNEGSKA in the germline V gene (reference sequence). The CDR3 runs to 12 residues. The data were obtained in a study of vaccination and CD4 T cells after COVID-19. Described treatment: approximately nine-day PBMC culture with coronavirus spike peptide pools or control peptides (ViraFEST assay). With peptide pools, ViraFEST first expanded antigen-specific T cells and afterwards sequenced their TCRs. Researchers reported culturing two million PBMCs per well with approximately 9.1 IU/ml IL-2 and approximately 10 ug/ml peptide pools. Whole-study results and caveats: Nearly all convalescent vaccine-specific clones, 304 of 307, recognized only SARS-CoV-2 spike.

Sequenced with the Oncomine TCR Beta short-read assay was DNA taken from cultured CD4+ T cells. From the PCR reads, TCRdb called clonotypes with MiXCR, one entry per CDR3 protein. Of some 6,200 distinct CDR3 sequences in the sample, less than 35% were seen once. The chain links TRBV20-1 to TRBJ1-2; TRBD1 aligns across 8 bases. The receptor comes from a human donor who had recovered from COVID-19. The sequences come from CD4+ T cells from blood, cultured in vitro, collected after SARS-CoV-2 vaccination. CDR3 nucleotide sequence: TGCAGTGCTAGACCTGGACAGGGACGGGTCGCCTTC. It translates to CSARPGQGRVAF.